These 27 T cell receptor beta chains came from one sample sequenced in a study of T cell responses to AZD1222 COVID-19 vaccine. Clones were read by immunoSEQ multiplex PCR, and TCRdb kept only the in-frame ones, dropping some. The sample yields 95,000 to 100,000 clones, around 87% seen once. Sequenced material: peripheral blood, taken 28 days after the second AZD1222 dose. These receptors came from an adult who received the AZD1222 COVID-19 vaccine.

The chain uses TRBV5-4 and TRBJ1-1; D is perhaps TRBD1 (5 bases). The CDR3 loop spans 15 amino acids. V lost 0 bases to trimming and J lost 1 base, with 10 bases between them. CDR1 and CDR2 (germline): SGHNT, YYREEE (reference sequence). The DNA of the CDR3 is TGTGCCAGCAGCTTGGCCGGGACGGGGAACACTGAAGCTTTCTTT. The encoded protein is CASSLAGTGNTEAFF.

The J gene is TRBJ1-5, the V gene TRBV19; D might be TRBD1 (5 bases). Trimming shortened V by 5 bases and J by 5 bases, and 16 bases separated the two germline ends. Germline CDR1 reads LNHDA; CDR2 reads SQIVND (reference sequence). There are 15 residues in the CDR3. CDR3 DNA: TGTGCCAGTAGTCAAGCGGGGGGACTGCATCAGCCCCAGCATTTT. This codes for CASSQAGGLHQPQHF.

The chain carries TRBV28 and TRBJ2-3; D is unclear. The V end was cut by 6 bases, the J end by 4 bases, with 11 bases between. Germline V gene lookup returns CDR1 MDHEN and CDR2 SYDVKM. The CDR3 is made up of 13 amino acids. The chain's CDR3 is CASSPGNPDTQYF. CDR3 nucleotides: TGTGCCAGCAGCCCCGGTAACCCAGATACGCAGTATTTT.

CDR3 nucleotide sequence: TGTGCCAGCGCCCGCAACCCCCTCATCACAGATACGCAGTATTTT. Translation: CASARNPLITDTQYF. The chain uses TRBV27 and TRBJ2-3, with D unclear. The CDR3 totals 15 residues. Germline-derived CDR1 and CDR2 are MNHEY and SMNVEV (reference sequence). Trimming took 8 bases from V and 2 from J, leaving 17 bases between them.

This chain links TRBV7-2 with TRBJ1-6; 8 bases are a match to TRBD1. V shed 5 bases, J shed 0 bases, and the junction held 9 bases outside the gene matches. The CDR3 contains 18 residues. From germline, CDR1 is SGHTA and CDR2 FQGNSA. The CDR3 protein is CASSERTGLGSYNSPLHF. CDR3 in DNA: TGTGCCAGCAGCGAACGGACAGGGCTGGGCTCCTATAATTCACCCCTCCACTTT.

This sequence joins TRBV4-2 and TRBJ1-2; D may be TRBD1 (5 bases). The CDR3 consists of 14 residues. V lost 2 bases, J lost 3 bases, and 10 bases lay in between. The V gene's germline CDR1 is LGHNA and CDR2 YNFKEQ. Written as DNA, the CDR3 is TGTGCCAGCAGCCAACTCAGGGTGGACTATGGCTACACCTTC. This codes for CASSQLRVDYGYTF.

This clone was detected only a few times. V and J are TRBV6-5 and TRBJ2-1; D is perhaps TRBD1 or TRBD2 (5 bases each). The CDR3 totals 14 residues. Germline lookup yields CDR1 MNHEY and CDR2 SVGAGI. Trimming removed 3 bases at V and 10 bases at J, with 16 bases between. DNA of the CDR3: TGTGCCAGCAGTTATGTTGGGGGTCTCTCCGAGCAGTTCTTC. Its protein is CASSYVGGLSEQFF.

Only one count was recorded for this clone. The rearrangement uses TRBV5-4 and TRBJ1-2; 9 nucleotides align to TRBD1. The V gene's germline CDR1 is SGHNT and CDR2 YYREEE (reference sequence). The CDR3 spans 16 residues. Trimming at V came to 4 bases and at J to 0 bases, leaving 7 bases not matched to a gene. CDR3 bases: TGTGCCAGCAGCCGCCGGGACAGGGTGGCTAACTATGGCTACACCTTC. Protein sequence: CASSRRDRVANYGYTF.

This clone was counted a single time. The genes are TRBV6-5 and TRBJ2-3, with 8 bases that match TRBD2. The V gene's germline CDR1 is MNHEY and CDR2 SVGAGI. The CDR3 length is 13 residues. The trim removed 8 bases at V and 6 bases at J, leaving 7 bases unmatched. The CDR3 spells CASYSGKADTQYF. The CDR3 bases are TGTGCCAGCTATAGCGGGAAAGCGGATACGCAGTATTTT.

This clone was picked up one time. This rearrangement joins TRBV5-6 to TRBJ1-4, with D maybe TRBD1 (6 bases). CDR3 length: 14 residues. The V gene lost 4 bases and the J gene lost 6 bases, with 13 bases spanning the gap. Germline loops: CDR1 SGHDT, CDR2 YYEEEE. The CDR3 sequence is CASSQGRWDEKLFF. CDR3 DNA: TGTGCCAGCAGCCAGGGGAGGTGGGATGAAAAACTGTTTTTT.

The chain joins TRBV7-9 to TRBJ2-7; the D gene is possibly TRBD1 (6 bases). CDR1 SEHNR and CDR2 FQNEAQ come from the germline V gene (reference sequence). Between the trimmed V and J ends, which lost 5 bases and 3 bases, there was a span of 17 bases. There are 15 residues in the CDR3. The CDR3 DNA is TGTGCCAGCAGCGCAAACGCCGGGACAATCTACGAGCAGTACTTC. Its translation is CASSANAGTIYEQYF.

In DNA form, the CDR3 reads TGTGCCAGCAATATTGCCGGGACCGGGTACGAGCAGTACTTC. This codes for CASNIAGTGYEQYF. V gene TRBV28 combines with J gene TRBJ2-7, with D possibly being TRBD1 or TRBD2 (5 bases each). The CDR3 has 14 residues. Germline lookup yields CDR1 MDHEN and CDR2 SYDVKM. Trimming cost V 7 bases and J 4 bases, with 17 bases left between them.

CDR3 amino acids: CASSLGGGGDEQYF. As DNA, the CDR3 is TGTGCCAGCAGCTTAGGAGGGGGAGGCGACGAGCAGTACTTC. The V gene is TRBV7-9, the J gene TRBJ2-7; D may match TRBD1 or TRBD2 (6 bases each). The CDR3 loop spans 14 amino acids. Germline V gene lookup returns CDR1 SEHNR and CDR2 FQNEAQ (reference sequence). V lost 1 base and J lost 5, with 12 bases in between.

This chain uses TRBV16 with TRBJ2-7; D is tentatively TRBD1 or TRBD2 (5 bases each). Germline loops: CDR1 KGHSY, CDR2 FQNENV. The CDR3 covers 15 residues. The V end was cut by 7 bases, the J end by 6 bases, with 22 bases between. CDR3 sequence (DNA): TGTGCCAGCACCTCCGGGTACCGGGGCGGCCTCGAGCAGTACTTC. It translates to CASTSGYRGGLEQYF. The full variable domain, completed using reference TRBV16 and TRBJ2-7, is GEEVAQTPKHLVRGEGQKAKLYCAPIKGHSYVFWYQQVLKNEFKFLISFQNENVFDETGMPKERFSAKCLPNSPCSLEIQATKLEDSAVYFCASTSGYRGGLEQYFGPGTRLTVT.

The chain couples TRBV4-3 to TRBJ1-4; D ambiguous. V was clipped by 1 base and J by 0 bases, with 12 bases between them. Germline V lookup: CDR1 LGHNA, CDR2 YSLEER. The CDR3 is 17 amino acids. CDR3: CASSQVPLGATNEKLFF. CDR3 bases: TGCGCCAGCAGCCAAGTTCCTCTCGGAGCAACTAATGAAAAACTGTTTTTT.

This clone was counted only a few times. The chain joins TRBV29-1 to TRBJ1-1, with D possibly being TRBD1 (6 bases). The ends were cut back, 8 bases at V and 2 bases at J, with 18 bases in the middle. This CDR3 region has 14 residues. The germline V gene encodes CDR1 SQVTM and CDR2 ANQGSEA. The CDR3 reads CSSLRLGGNTEAFF. In DNA, the CDR3 is TGCAGCTCACTGCGCCTCGGGGGCAACACTGAAGCTTTCTTT.

V usage is TRBV5-1 and J usage is TRBJ2-7; D may be TRBD2 (6 bases). The germline gives CDR1 SGHRS, CDR2 YFSETQ. This CDR3 comprises 16 residues. V lost 0 bases and J lost 1, with 14 bases in between. In nucleotides, the CDR3 is TGCGCCAGCAGCTTGGGTGCGGAGGGGCGATCCTACGAGCAGTACTTC. As protein: CASSLGAEGRSYEQYF.

Comment on this clone: Mismatch with germline at one junction end may stem from a read error. The V gene is TRBV11-2, the J gene TRBJ2-3; perhaps TRBD1 as D (7 bases). Germline lookup yields CDR1 SGHAT and CDR2 FQNNGV. The CDR3 runs to 13 residues. The CDR3 sequence is CASSRRGTDTQYF. CDR3 in DNA: TGTGCCAGCAGCCGGAGGGGGACAGATACACAGTATTTT.

The genes are TRBV5-1 and TRBJ2-4; D perhaps matches TRBD1 (5 bases). Trimming stripped 5 bases from V and 1 base from J, with 10 bases between. This CDR3 is 14 amino acids long. Germline lookup yields CDR1 SGHRS and CDR2 YFSETQ. Here the CDR3 DNA reads TGCGCCAGCAGGTCAGGGTGGGCCAAAAACATTCAGTACTTC. It yields the protein CASRSGWAKNIQYF.

This chain links TRBV5-1 with TRBJ2-1, with TRBD2 matching over 9 bases. J gave up 9 bases and V 3 bases, and 19 bases lay outside the gene matches. CDR3 length: 18 residues. The germline V gene encodes CDR1 SGHRS and CDR2 YFSETQ. The CDR3 bases are TGCGCCAGCAGCTCACGCGCCCCTTGGCGGGAGGGTGTCTCTGAGCAGTTCTTC. It encodes CASSSRAPWREGVSEQFF.

The chain is built from TRBV7-2 and TRBJ2-1; 12 nucleotides agree with TRBD2. The J segment lost 7 bases and the V segment lost 2 bases, leaving 6 bases of the junction unmatched. The CDR3 runs to 16 residues. Germline-derived CDR1 and CDR2 are SGHTA and FQGNSA. CDR3 residues: CASSLTASGRVNEQFF. The CDR3, as DNA: TGTGCCAGCAGCTTAACGGCTAGCGGGAGGGTGAATGAGCAGTTCTTC.

J is TRBJ2-7 and V is TRBV2; D gene unclear. The CDR3 sequence is 12 residues long. From germline, CDR1 is SNHLY and CDR2 FYNNEI. Trimming shortened V by 7 bases and J by 2 bases, and 9 bases separated the two germline ends. CDR3 residues: CASIHMTYEQYF. For the CDR3, the DNA is TGTGCCAGCATACACATGACCTACGAGCAGTACTTC.

This chain joins TRBV6-5 and TRBJ2-2; D is ambiguous. This CDR3 spans 14 amino acids. V was trimmed by 2 bases and J by 8 bases, leaving 12 bases between them. CDR1 is MNHEY and CDR2 is SVGAGI in the germline V gene. The CDR3 region is CASSYGAPGGELFF. In DNA, the CDR3 is TGTGCCAGCAGTTACGGCGCTCCCGGTGGGGAGCTGTTTTTT.

The chain recombines TRBV2 with TRBJ2-1; the D is unclear. CDR1 SNHLY and CDR2 FYNNEI come from the germline V gene. V lost 5 bases to trimming and J lost 7 bases, with 9 bases between them. The CDR3 totals 12 residues. CDR3 nucleotide sequence: TGTGCCAGCAGTCCACGAGAGAATGAGCAGTTCTTC. It is translated as CASSPRENEQFF. Complete variable domain (other parts from reference TRBV2 and TRBJ2-1): EPEVTQTPSHQVTQMGQEVILRCVPISNHLYFYWYRQILGQKVEFLVSFYNNEISEKSEIFDDQFSVERPDGSNFTLKIRSTKLEDSAMYFCASSPRENEQFFGPGTRLTVL.

This clone was found once. The CDR3 sequence is CASSLAGPNEKLFF. CDR3 DNA: TGTGCCAGCAGCTTAGCGGGACCAAATGAAAAACTGTTTTTT. V and J are TRBV7-9 and TRBJ1-4; tentatively, D is TRBD1 (5 bases). This CDR3 has 14 residues. Germline-derived CDR1 and CDR2 are SEHNR and FQNEAQ (reference sequence). Deletions cut 0 bases from V and 5 bases from J, with 7 bases between.

The genes are TRBV19 and TRBJ1-1; 7 bases fit TRBD1. CDR1 is LNHDA and CDR2 is SQIVND in the germline V gene (reference sequence). The CDR3 sequence is 14 residues long. With V trimmed by 3 bases and J by 1 base, 2 bases remained unmatched. The CDR3 DNA reads TGTGCCAGTAGTATTTGGGACAGGAACACTGAAGCTTTCTTT. It specifies CASSIWDRNTEAFF.

On this clone: The CDR3 does not end in the conserved phenylalanine or tryptophan, so this is likely a read error. No DNA is shown, since the ends of the CDR3 on it are uncertain; the CDR3 is the one TCRdb lists. This chain links TRBV30 with TRBJ1-1. A total of 9 residues make up the CDR3, ends included. Germline V gene sequence: CDR1 GTSNPN, CDR2 SVGIG (reference sequence). CDR3 region: CAWSVGRGS.